The 8 T cell receptor beta chains below come from one sample, sequenced in a study of blood T cell repertoires in COVID-19. Assay: immunoSEQ multiplex PCR; the TCRdb copy retains only in-frame clones and omits some. The sample shows some 150,000 clones, about 87% of them seen only once. Sequenced sample: peripheral blood. These receptors all stem from a woman aged 50 to 60 with acute or convalescent COVID-19.

The chain couples TRBV5-6 to TRBJ2-3; no reliable D call. Trimming took 2 bases from V and 6 from J, leaving 13 bases between them. This CDR3 has 14 amino acids. The germline V gene encodes CDR1 SGHDT and CDR2 YYEEEE. CDR3 nucleotides: TGTGCCAGCAGCTTAATTCTGGTAGTGGATACGCAGTATTTT. It codes for CASSLILVVDTQYF. The full variable domain, with the rest looked up from reference TRBV5-6 and TRBJ2-3, is DAGVTQSPTHLIKTRGQQVTLRCSPKSGHDTVSWYQQALGQGPQFIFQYYEEEERQRGNFPDRFSGHQFPNYSSELNVNALLLGDSALYLCASSLILVVDTQYFGPGTRLTVL.

The rearrangement joins TRBV5-1 to TRBJ2-7; the match to TRBD2 covers 14 bases. The germline gives CDR1 SGHRS, CDR2 YFSETQ. This CDR3 contains 16 residues. J was trimmed by 5 bases and V by 4 bases; bases with no gene match: 8. The CDR3 coding sequence is TGCGCCAGCAGCGCCCGACTAGCGGGAGGGTCCCACGAGCAGTACTTC. It translates to CASSARLAGGSHEQYF.

This clone was observed once. V gene TRBV7-3 combines with J gene TRBJ2-3, with 11 bases matching TRBD2. Per germline, CDR1 SGHTA and CDR2 FQGTGA. V gave up 4 bases and J gave up 2 bases; unmatched junction bases: 8. CDR3 length equals 17 residues. The CDR3: CASSSGTSGPSTDTQYF. DNA of the CDR3: TGTGCCAGCAGCTCAGGGACTAGCGGACCTTCCACAGATACGCAGTATTTT.

The rearrangement joins TRBV4-1 to TRBJ1-2; no firm D call. The V gene's germline CDR1 is MGHRA and CDR2 YSYEKL. This CDR3 is built from 15 residues. V dropped 0 bases and J dropped 2 bases, with 10 bases sitting between them. This CDR3 reads CASSQDSGENYGYTF. The CDR3 nucleotides are TGCGCCAGCAGCCAAGATTCGGGAGAGAACTATGGCTACACCTTC.

The CDR3 protein is CASSVDGSYGYTF. In nucleotides, the CDR3 is TGTGCCAGCAGCGTAGATGGGAGTTATGGCTACACCTTC. This chain links TRBV9 with TRBJ1-2, with no clear D. CDR1 SGDLS and CDR2 YYNGEE come from the germline V gene. The CDR3 has 13 amino acids. The V and J ends lost 0 bases and 5 bases respectively, with 8 bases between them.

CDR3 nucleotides: TGTGCCAGCAGGAAATTGAGGGGGCGCCCGCTCGGCTACACCTTC. It is translated as CASRKLRGRPLGYTF. The chain couples TRBV28 to TRBJ1-2, with 7 nucleotides matching TRBD1. Germline V gives CDR1 MDHEN, CDR2 SYDVKM. The J segment lost 8 bases and the V segment lost 6 bases, leaving 15 bases of the junction unmatched. The CDR3 has 15 residues.

J is TRBJ1-2 and V is TRBV28, with unresolved D. Looked up from germline, CDR1 is MDHEN and CDR2 is SYDVKM. Trimming shortened V by 5 bases and J by 6 bases, and 13 bases separated the two germline ends. The CDR3 is 13 residues long. CDR3 in DNA: TGTGCCAGCAGTGACGCCTGGGAGAATGGCTACACCTTC. Translation: CASSDAWENGYTF.

The chain carries TRBV25-1 and TRBJ1-2; D remains unclear. V lost 2 bases, J lost 6 bases, and 19 bases lay in between. This CDR3 has 16 residues. Per germline, CDR1 MGHDK and CDR2 SYGVNS. Here the CDR3 DNA reads TGTGCCAGCAGTGAACGGGGAGCCAGGTCGTCAGATGGCTACACCTTC. Translating gives CASSERGARSSDGYTF.